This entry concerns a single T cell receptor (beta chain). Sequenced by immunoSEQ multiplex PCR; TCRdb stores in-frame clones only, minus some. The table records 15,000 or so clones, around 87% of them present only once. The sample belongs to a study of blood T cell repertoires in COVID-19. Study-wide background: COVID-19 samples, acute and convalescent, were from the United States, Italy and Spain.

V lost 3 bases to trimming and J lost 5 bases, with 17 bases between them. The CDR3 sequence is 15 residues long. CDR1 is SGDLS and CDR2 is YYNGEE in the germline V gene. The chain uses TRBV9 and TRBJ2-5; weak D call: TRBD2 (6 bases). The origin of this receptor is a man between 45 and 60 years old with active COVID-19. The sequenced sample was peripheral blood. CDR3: CASSGTGVSGETQYF. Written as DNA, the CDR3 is TGTGCCAGCAGCGGGACGGGGGTGTCCGGGGAGACCCAGTACTTC.